Sequencing of this TCR beta chain was carried out in a study of shared clonotypes between healthy human individuals. Study findings and constraints: Few donors limited the genetic and exposure-history diversity represented.

Naive CD8 cells lacked CD45RO, underwent positive selection for CCR7 and left out terminally differentiated effector memory CD45RA+ cells. About this clone: Its antigen is not identified.

With 0 bases removed from V and 5 bases from J, the gap between germline ends came to 16 bases. This CDR3 has 16 amino acids. CDR1 and CDR2 from the germline V gene are SQVTM and ANQGSEA. The study ran the assay at deep level. Sequencing was performed with immunoSEQ multiplex PCR; in TCRdb, only in-frame clones are kept and a portion is missing. The data show millions of clones, roughly 91% seen once. The chain recombines TRBV29-1 with TRBJ2-2; possible D gene TRBD2, 5 bases. The clonotype was recovered from a man aged 18 to 29 in good health. Some clones in this sample may be carry-over from other donors' samples. The source material was naive CD8+ T cells from PBMCs. Written as DNA, the CDR3 is TGCAGCGTTGAAGAATGGCGGCCGCGAGGGACCGGGGAGCTGTTTTTT. Translated: CSVEEWRPRGTGELFF.